This is a list of T cell receptor beta chains from one sample in a study of blood T cell repertoires in COVID-19. The data were produced by immunoSEQ multiplex PCR, yet TCRdb's version contains in-frame clones alone and is incomplete. The table shows hundreds of thousands of clones, with 80% to 90% occurring only once. Input material: PBMCs or T cells enriched from blood (not recorded which). Receptors were obtained from a man aged 50 or older who had been exposed to COVID-19. CDR3s include the opening cysteine and the closing phenylalanine or tryptophan. Each record gives: clone size, D gene, J gene, V gene, CDR3 length, CDR3 protein, CDR3 DNA. The D gene is left open where the match is weak. Only part of the rows carry a size: once, few, many, or a class if the clone is expanded.

abundance: few
d_gene: -
j_gene: TRBJ2-2
v_gene: TRBV30
len: 18
CDR3aa: CAWINLHRVPVNTGELFF
CDR3nt: TGTGCCTGGATCAACTTACACAGGGTCCCCGTCAACACCGGGGAGCTGTTTTTT

abundance: -
d_gene: -
j_gene: TRBJ1-1
v_gene: TRBV29-1
len: 10
CDR3aa: CSGSTRRAFF
CDR3nt: TGCAGCGGCTCGACTAGAAGGGCTTTCTTT

abundance: -
d_gene: -
j_gene: TRBJ1-6
v_gene: TRBV19
len: 13
CDR3aa: CASHHRENSPLHF
CDR3nt: TGTGCCAGTCACCACAGGGAGAATTCACCCCTCCACTTT

abundance: -
d_gene: -
j_gene: TRBJ2-7
v_gene: TRBV3-1/TRBV3-2
len: 14
CDR3aa: CASSLDGGTLVQYF
CDR3nt: TGTGCCAGCAGCCTGGACGGAGGGACTTTGGTGCAGTACTTC

abundance: -
d_gene: -
j_gene: TRBJ1-1
v_gene: TRBV11-2
len: 12
CDR3aa: CASRGGDTEAFF
CDR3nt: TGTGCCAGCCGGGGGGGTGACACTGAAGCTTTCTTT

abundance: -
d_gene: -
j_gene: TRBJ1-1
v_gene: TRBV5-6
len: 14
CDR3aa: CASSHRWEGTEAFF
CDR3nt: TGTGCCAGCAGCCACAGGTGGGAAGGCACTGAAGCTTTCTTT

abundance: once
d_gene: TRBD1
j_gene: TRBJ2-7
v_gene: TRBV11-1
len: 16
CDR3aa: CASSGRPGTGDYEQYF
CDR3nt: TGTGCCAGCAGCGGGCGACCCGGGACAGGGGACTACGAGCAGTACTTC

abundance: -
d_gene: -
j_gene: TRBJ1-5
v_gene: TRBV4-1
len: 17
CDR3aa: CASSQGGRGTSNQPQHF
CDR3nt: TGCGCCAGCAGCCAAGGGGGGAGGGGGACGAGCAATCAGCCCCAGCATTTT

abundance: -
d_gene: -
j_gene: TRBJ2-3
v_gene: TRBV7-2
len: 13
CDR3aa: CASSRGNTDTQYF
CDR3nt: TGTGCCAGCAGCCGCGGGAATACAGATACGCAGTATTTT

abundance: -
d_gene: -
j_gene: TRBJ2-3
v_gene: TRBV3-1/TRBV3-2
len: 15
CDR3aa: CASSQVDLGTDTQYF
CDR3nt: TGTGCCAGCAGCCAAGTTGATCTAGGCACAGATACGCAGTATTTT

abundance: -
d_gene: TRBD1
j_gene: TRBJ1-6
v_gene: TRBV6-1
len: 17
CDR3aa: CASSGGVVGTGTSPLHF
CDR3nt: TGTGCCAGCAGTGGGGGGGTTGTCGGGACAGGGACTTCACCCCTCCACTTT

abundance: -
d_gene: -
j_gene: TRBJ1-1
v_gene: TRBV19
len: 16
CDR3aa: CASSPGSLKGYTEAFF
CDR3nt: TGTGCCAGTAGTCCCGGGTCCCTAAAGGGGTACACTGAAGCTTTCTTT

abundance: -
d_gene: TRBD2
j_gene: TRBJ2-1
v_gene: TRBV5-1
len: 14
CDR3aa: CASSWTSGNNEQFF
CDR3nt: TGCGCCAGCAGCTGGACTAGCGGGAACAATGAGCAGTTCTTC

abundance: -
d_gene: TRBD1
j_gene: TRBJ1-4
v_gene: TRBV7-9
len: 15
CDR3aa: CASSTDGTALEKLFF
CDR3nt: TGTGCCAGCAGCACAGACGGGACAGCGCTTGAAAAACTGTTTTTT

abundance: -
d_gene: -
j_gene: TRBJ1-6
v_gene: TRBV14
len: 16
CDR3aa: CASSQFEGWYNSPLHF
CDR3nt: TGTGCCAGCAGCCAATTTGAGGGATGGTATAATTCACCCCTCCACTTT

abundance: -
d_gene: TRBD1
j_gene: TRBJ1-4
v_gene: TRBV27
len: 15
CDR3aa: CASRETGRSMEKLFF
CDR3nt: TGTGCCAGCAGAGAGACAGGGCGATCGATGGAAAAACTGTTTTTT

abundance: -
d_gene: -
j_gene: TRBJ2-1
v_gene: TRBV5-4
len: 14
CDR3aa: CASNPRGIYNEQFF
CDR3nt: TGTGCCAGCAACCCACGCGGGATATACAATGAGCAGTTCTTC

abundance: -
d_gene: -
j_gene: TRBJ1-2
v_gene: TRBV25-1
len: 14
CDR3aa: CASSPPGSNYGYTF
CDR3nt: TGTGCCAGCAGTCCCCCAGGTTCTAACTATGGCTACACCTTC

abundance: -
d_gene: -
j_gene: TRBJ1-5
v_gene: TRBV5-1
len: 17
CDR3aa: CASSPGSLGGGNQPQHF
CDR3nt: TGCGCCAGCAGCCCAGGATCTCTAGGGGGGGGTAATCAGCCCCAGCATTTT

abundance: -
d_gene: -
j_gene: TRBJ1-4
v_gene: TRBV7-9
len: 13
CDR3aa: CASSFSPEEKLFF
CDR3nt: TGTGCCAGCAGCTTTTCCCCTGAGGAAAAACTGTTTTTT

abundance: few
d_gene: -
j_gene: TRBJ2-3
v_gene: TRBV28
len: 13
CDR3aa: CASSPPGTDTQYF
CDR3nt: TGTGCCAGCAGTCCGCCGGGGACAGATACGCAGTATTTT

abundance: -
d_gene: -
j_gene: TRBJ1-6
v_gene: TRBV30
len: 12
CDR3aa: CAWSVRWRSVHF
CDR3nt: TGTGCCTGGAGTGTACGATGGAGATCTGTCCACTTT

abundance: -
d_gene: TRBD2
j_gene: TRBJ2-7
v_gene: TRBV6-5
len: 14
CDR3aa: CASSLLAEPYEQYF
CDR3nt: TGTGCCAGCAGTCTACTAGCGGAACCCTACGAGCAGTACTTC

abundance: -
d_gene: -
j_gene: TRBJ1-5
v_gene: TRBV20-1
len: 13
CDR3aa: CSASSQGRQPQHF
CDR3nt: TGCAGTGCTAGTAGTCAGGGCCGGCAGCCCCAGCATTTT

abundance: -
d_gene: TRBD1
j_gene: TRBJ2-5
v_gene: TRBV7-2
len: 16
CDR3aa: CASSYRTGFIQETQYF
CDR3nt: TGTGCCAGCAGCTATCGGACAGGGTTTATCCAGGAGACCCAGTACTTC

abundance: -
d_gene: TRBD1
j_gene: TRBJ2-1
v_gene: TRBV5-4
len: 15
CDR3aa: CASSFGQGSYNEQFF
CDR3nt: TGTGCCAGCAGCTTCGGACAGGGATCCTACAATGAGCAGTTCTTC

abundance: -
d_gene: -
j_gene: TRBJ1-1
v_gene: TRBV19
len: 13
CDR3aa: CASSTRGWTEAFF
CDR3nt: TGTGCCAGTAGTACCCGCGGTTGGACTGAAGCTTTCTTT

abundance: -
d_gene: -
j_gene: TRBJ1-1
v_gene: TRBV11-3
len: 15
CDR3aa: CASSFPGVRENEAFF
CDR3nt: TGTGCCAGCAGCTTCCCAGGGGTTCGGGAAAATGAAGCTTTCTTT

abundance: -
d_gene: TRBD1
j_gene: TRBJ2-3
v_gene: TRBV24-1
len: 18
CDR3aa: CATSDPGTGFASTDTQYF
CDR3nt: TGTGCCACCAGTGATCCCGGGACAGGGTTCGCTAGCACAGATACGCAGTATTTT

abundance: -
d_gene: TRBD1
j_gene: TRBJ1-6
v_gene: TRBV3-1/TRBV3-2
len: 16
CDR3aa: CASSQDQGGRNSPLHF
CDR3nt: TGTGCCAGCAGCCAAGATCAGGGGGGACGCAATTCACCCCTCCACTTT

abundance: -
d_gene: -
j_gene: TRBJ1-1
v_gene: TRBV2
len: 12
CDR3aa: CASSRLNTEAFF
CDR3nt: TGTGCCAGCAGCAGGTTGAACACTGAAGCTTTCTTT

abundance: few
d_gene: -
j_gene: TRBJ1-1
v_gene: TRBV7-9
len: 14
CDR3aa: CASSFSGINTEAFF
CDR3nt: TGTGCCAGCAGCTTTTCAGGGATAAACACTGAAGCTTTCTTT

abundance: once
d_gene: -
j_gene: TRBJ2-1
v_gene: TRBV12-3/TRBV12-4
len: 13
CDR3aa: CASSGGPYNEQFF
CDR3nt: TGTGCCAGCAGCGGGGGTCCCTACAATGAGCAGTTCTTC

abundance: -
d_gene: -
j_gene: TRBJ1-1
v_gene: TRBV3-1/TRBV3-2
len: 16
CDR3aa: CASSPRGTGWGPEAFF
CDR3nt: TGTGCCAGCAGCCCCAGAGGTACAGGGTGGGGACCTGAAGCTTTCTTT

abundance: -
d_gene: TRBD1
j_gene: TRBJ2-5
v_gene: TRBV4-1
len: 17
CDR3aa: CASSQEVGTGFQETQYF
CDR3nt: TGCGCCAGCAGCCAAGAAGTGGGGACAGGGTTCCAAGAGACCCAGTACTTC

abundance: -
d_gene: -
j_gene: TRBJ1-1
v_gene: TRBV6-5
len: 14
CDR3aa: CASSQGNWNTEAFF
CDR3nt: TGTGCCAGCAGCCAGGGGAATTGGAACACTGAAGCTTTCTTT

abundance: -
d_gene: -
j_gene: TRBJ2-5
v_gene: TRBV11-3
len: 13
CDR3aa: CASSLEGSETQYF
CDR3nt: TGTGCCAGCAGCTTAGAGGGCAGCGAGACCCAGTACTTC

abundance: -
d_gene: TRBD1
j_gene: TRBJ2-7
v_gene: TRBV5-1
len: 15
CDR3aa: CASSLWDRVSYEQYF
CDR3nt: TGCGCCAGCAGCTTATGGGACAGGGTGTCGTACGAGCAGTACTTC

abundance: -
d_gene: TRBD2
j_gene: TRBJ2-3
v_gene: TRBV25-1
len: 15
CDR3aa: CASSGGLAFTDTQYF
CDR3nt: TGTGCCAGCAGTGGGGGACTAGCCTTCACAGATACGCAGTATTTT

abundance: -
d_gene: TRBD2
j_gene: TRBJ2-3
v_gene: TRBV30
len: 18
CDR3aa: CAWSGTSGTTYPTDTQYF
CDR3nt: TGTGCCTGGAGTGGGACTAGCGGGACAACCTATCCCACAGATACGCAGTATTTT

abundance: -
d_gene: -
j_gene: TRBJ2-3
v_gene: TRBV7-6
len: 14
CDR3aa: CASSFSLATDTQYF
CDR3nt: TGTGCCAGCAGCTTCTCACTAGCCACAGATACGCAGTATTTT

abundance: -
d_gene: -
j_gene: TRBJ1-2
v_gene: TRBV3-1/TRBV3-2
len: 13
CDR3aa: CASSPGGAYGYTF
CDR3nt: TGTGCCAGCTCCCCGGGGGGTGCCTATGGCTACACCTTC

abundance: -
d_gene: -
j_gene: TRBJ2-5
v_gene: TRBV9
len: 16
CDR3aa: CASSVDPQGTQETQYF
CDR3nt: TGTGCCAGCAGCGTAGATCCCCAGGGAACACAAGAGACCCAGTACTTC

abundance: -
d_gene: -
j_gene: TRBJ1-1
v_gene: TRBV4-1
len: 13
CDR3aa: CASSQKDSTEAFF
CDR3nt: TGCGCCAGCAGCCAAAAAGACAGCACTGAAGCTTTCTTT

abundance: once
d_gene: TRBD1
j_gene: TRBJ1-2
v_gene: TRBV19
len: 16
CDR3aa: CASRRPPGQGMNGYTF
CDR3nt: TGTGCCAGTAGAAGACCGCCGGGACAGGGTATGAATGGCTACACCTTC

abundance: -
d_gene: -
j_gene: TRBJ1-2
v_gene: TRBV5-1
len: 13
CDR3aa: CASSLLGVNGYTF
CDR3nt: TGCGCCAGCAGCTTGTTAGGGGTGAATGGCTACACCTTC

abundance: -
d_gene: -
j_gene: TRBJ2-2
v_gene: TRBV5-1
len: 14
CDR3aa: CASSPLGNTGELFF
CDR3nt: TGCGCCAGCAGCCCCCTAGGTAATACCGGGGAGCTGTTTTTT

abundance: -
d_gene: -
j_gene: TRBJ1-5
v_gene: TRBV2
len: 15
CDR3aa: CASSVRGGLHQPQHF
CDR3nt: TGTGCCAGCAGTGTAAGGGGAGGTCTTCATCAGCCCCAGCATTTT

abundance: -
d_gene: -
j_gene: TRBJ1-6
v_gene: TRBV6-1
len: 17
CDR3aa: CASSEQGRGTLTSPLHF
CDR3nt: TGTGCCAGCAGTGAACAAGGGAGAGGGACTTTGACTTCACCCCTCCACTTT

abundance: -
d_gene: -
j_gene: TRBJ1-1
v_gene: TRBV28
len: 12
CDR3aa: CASSLDITEAFF
CDR3nt: TGTGCCAGCAGTTTAGACATCACTGAAGCTTTCTTT

abundance: -
d_gene: -
j_gene: TRBJ2-5
v_gene: TRBV30
len: 13
CDR3aa: CAWSVLAGETQYF
CDR3nt: TGTGCCTGGAGTGTACTGGCGGGAGAGACCCAGTACTTC

abundance: -
d_gene: TRBD1
j_gene: TRBJ2-1
v_gene: TRBV7-6
len: 19
CDR3aa: CASSFPRTGGIGSYNEQFF
CDR3nt: TGTGCCAGCAGCTTTCCTAGGACAGGGGGCATAGGTTCCTACAATGAGCAGTTCTTC